Listed below are T cell receptor beta chains from one sample, sequenced in a study of blood T cell repertoires in COVID-19. Repertoires were generated with immunoSEQ multiplex PCR, while TCRdb's copy carries only in-frame clones and drops some. The sample lists some 670,000 clones, just under 90% seen once, with over 0.2% in the top ten. The sample consisted of peripheral blood. These receptors were taken from a woman aged 18-29 years with acute or convalescent COVID-19. Each CDR3 is given with its conserved first and last residue. The D gene is left open where the match is weak. Clone size, where shown, is once, few, many, or a class for clones that have expanded.

TGTGCCAGTAGTAACCTCCCGGGAGCCGGGACTGGAAACACCATATATTTT,CASSNLPGAGTGNTIYF,17,TRBV19,NA,NA,TRBJ1-3
TGTGCCAGCAGTTATTCGACAGGGGGCTCCTACGAGCAGTACTTC,CASSYSTGGSYEQYF,15,TRBV6-5,TRBD1,NA,TRBJ2-7
TGTGCCAGCGGGACAGGGAGCTCCTACAATGAGCAGTTCTTC,CASGTGSSYNEQFF,14,TRBV27,TRBD1,NA,TRBJ2-1
TGTGCCAGCAGTGAGGGACAAAGCTCCTACAATGAGCAGTTCTTC,CASSEGQSSYNEQFF,15,TRBV2,NA,NA,TRBJ2-1
TGTGCCAGCAGTTTAGGGGGCCCCACAGATACGCAGTATTTT,CASSLGGPTDTQYF,14,TRBV27,NA,NA,TRBJ2-3
TGTGCCAGCAGCTCCGGACAGGGAGAGCAGTTCTTC,CASSSGQGEQFF,12,TRBV7-9,TRBD1,NA,TRBJ2-1
TGTGCCAGTAGTATAGCTCTCCGGGGGAGAGAAGCTTTCTTT,CASSIALRGREAFF,14,TRBV19,NA,NA,TRBJ1-1
TGTGCCAGCTCACGGTCGGGTCGGGAATGGATGAACACTGAAGCTTTCTTT,CASSRSGREWMNTEAFF,17,TRBV18,NA,NA,TRBJ1-1
TGTGCCATTTGGTTACAGGGAGATTATGGCTACACCTTC,CAIWLQGDYGYTF,13,TRBV11-2,NA,once,TRBJ1-2
TGTGCCAGCCTCCTACAGGGGAGCTACACCTTC,CASLLQGSYTF,11,TRBV25-1,TRBD1,NA,TRBJ1-2
TGTGCCAGCAGCCAAGACTTCCGAGATACGCAGTATTTT,CASSQDFRDTQYF,13,TRBV3-1/TRBV3-2,NA,NA,TRBJ2-3
TGTGCCAGCAGGTATAGCGGGGGGCCCACAGATACGCAGTATTTT,CASRYSGGPTDTQYF,15,TRBV6-5,TRBD2,NA,TRBJ2-3
TGTGCCAGCAGCCTCGCAGGGACAGAAGCGTACAATGAGCAGTTCTTC,CASSLAGTEAYNEQFF,16,TRBV11-2,TRBD1,NA,TRBJ2-1
TGCGCCAGCAGAAGGGGGAACACTGAAGCTTTCTTT,CASRRGNTEAFF,12,TRBV4-1,NA,few,TRBJ1-1
TGTGCCAGCAGTCCGCCCGGGAGGTCACGGGGTTATGGCTACACCTTC,CASSPPGRSRGYGYTF,16,TRBV6-2/TRBV6-3,NA,NA,TRBJ1-2
TGTGCCAGCAGCTCTTTCGCGGGGGGAATTCCTAGCACAGATACGCAGTATTTT,CASSSFAGGIPSTDTQYF,18,TRBV5-4,TRBD2,NA,TRBJ2-3
TGTGCCAGCTTGTCAGGGGGCACGAATGAGCAGTTCTTC,CASLSGGTNEQFF,13,TRBV27,TRBD1,once,TRBJ2-1
TGTGCCAGCAGCCAAGGCGAGGTAACTGAAGCTTTCTTT,CASSQGEVTEAFF,13,TRBV3-1/TRBV3-2,NA,NA,TRBJ1-1
TGTGCCAGCGGGAGGAGCGAGGTGGACGAGCAGTACTTC,CASGRSEVDEQYF,13,TRBV6-5,NA,NA,TRBJ2-7
TGTGCCAGCAGCCAAATTCCCGCAGGGGTCTATGGCTACACCTTC,CASSQIPAGVYGYTF,15,TRBV4-2,NA,NA,TRBJ1-2
TGTGCCAGTGGAGACAGGGGGCCCGCCTACGAGCAGTACTTC,CASGDRGPAYEQYF,14,TRBV6-5,TRBD1,NA,TRBJ2-7
TGTGCCAGCAGCCAAGAAGGGGCGAACGAGCAGTACTTC,CASSQEGANEQYF,13,TRBV4-2,NA,few,TRBJ2-7
TGCGCCAGCAGCCAAGAAGGGGCCCTAGGGGCTTTCTTT,CASSQEGALGAFF,13,TRBV4-1,NA,once,TRBJ1-1
TGTGCCATCAGCCAGGGACAGGGGGCTGATCAGCCCCAGCATTTT,CAISQGQGADQPQHF,15,TRBV10-3,TRBD1,NA,TRBJ1-5
TGTGCCAGCAGTGAATCGACAGGGAGCACTGAAGCTTTCTTT,CASSESTGSTEAFF,14,TRBV6-4,TRBD1,few,TRBJ1-1
TGTGCCAGCAGTAAGGGACAGACCTATGGCTACACCTTC,CASSKGQTYGYTF,13,TRBV6-5,TRBD1,NA,TRBJ1-2
TGTGCCTGGAACGGGGGGGACAGGGGTTTATTAGGTGAAAAACTGTTTTTT,CAWNGGDRGLLGEKLFF,17,TRBV30,TRBD1,NA,TRBJ1-4
TGTGCCAGTAGTATTTGGGGGGACACTGAAGCTTTCTTT,CASSIWGDTEAFF,13,TRBV19,NA,NA,TRBJ1-1
TGCGCCAGCAGCCAAGATCGAGGGGGCGGCACTGAAGCTTTCTTT,CASSQDRGGGTEAFF,15,TRBV4-3,TRBD1,NA,TRBJ1-1
TGCGCCAGCGGGACACTACAAGAGACCCAGTACTTC,CASGTLQETQYF,12,TRBV5-1,NA,NA,TRBJ2-5
TGTGCCAGCAGCTTAGTTGGGACAAGCTATGGCTACACCTTC,CASSLVGTSYGYTF,14,TRBV11-2,NA,NA,TRBJ1-2